Listed below are T cell receptor beta chains from one sample, sequenced in a study of T cells in Graves' hyperthyroidism and ophthalmopathy. In TCRdb, the multiplex PCR reads were re-called with MiXCR into one record per CDR3 protein. The table includes 500,000 to 650,000 distinct CDR3 sequences, 46% detected once. Specimen: peripheral blood or thyroid tissue (not recorded which). These receptor sequences come from an adult woman with Graves' disease, either hyperthyroidism or ophthalmopathy (not recorded which). The CDR3 runs from the conserved cysteine through the conserved F or W. Size values are once, few and many counts, or a class for expanded clones, and some rows have none.

cdr3_aa: CASSRLGGALREQYF
clone_size: -
v_call: TRBV10-3
cdr3_length: 15

cdr3_aa: CASSVDQQYF
clone_size: -
v_call: TRBV9
cdr3_length: 10

cdr3_aa: CASSVTGRTDTQYF
clone_size: many
v_call: TRBV2
cdr3_length: 14

cdr3_aa: CASSSPGVAGVSRYEQYF
clone_size: -
v_call: TRBV7-2
cdr3_length: 18

cdr3_aa: CASSPDPTGGEQYF
clone_size: -
v_call: TRBV7-3
cdr3_length: 14

cdr3_aa: CSSSASGGAWGELFF
clone_size: -
v_call: TRBV29-1
cdr3_length: 15

cdr3_aa: CASSWGQGAGTQYF
clone_size: -
v_call: TRBV7-8
cdr3_length: 14

cdr3_aa: CASSILGTSGRRETQYF
clone_size: -
v_call: TRBV5-1
cdr3_length: 17

cdr3_aa: CASSPGQGDRFYQPQHF
clone_size: few
v_call: TRBV5-8
cdr3_length: 17

cdr3_aa: CASTPGDVYPSGNTIYF
clone_size: few
v_call: TRBV6-6
cdr3_length: 17

cdr3_aa: CSVESSGRYEQYF
clone_size: -
v_call: TRBV29-1
cdr3_length: 13

cdr3_aa: CASSLPGGGKTQYF
clone_size: many
v_call: TRBV28
cdr3_length: 14

cdr3_aa: CATSRGLGLEETQYF
clone_size: many
v_call: TRBV15
cdr3_length: 15

cdr3_aa: CASNNRGTQETQYF
clone_size: many
v_call: TRBV7-9
cdr3_length: 14

cdr3_aa: CSVDPSRETQYF
clone_size: -
v_call: TRBV29-1
cdr3_length: 12

cdr3_aa: CASSSNIEQYF
clone_size: once
v_call: TRBV11-2
cdr3_length: 11

cdr3_aa: CASSLSGLAGHTGDDGYTF
clone_size: -
v_call: TRBV7-2
cdr3_length: 19

cdr3_aa: CAISESGRPTSSYNSPLHF
clone_size: -
v_call: TRBV10-3
cdr3_length: 19

cdr3_aa: CATSSGGSGNQPQHF
clone_size: -
v_call: TRBV24-1
cdr3_length: 15

cdr3_aa: CATSDPTSGYYEQFF
clone_size: -
v_call: TRBV24-1
cdr3_length: 15